This TCR beta chain was recovered during a study of neoadjuvant anti-PD-1 for oral cavity cancer. About the research overall: Patients without progression got a fourth dose around day 43.

The CDR3 loop spans 15 amino acids. CDR1 is SGHVS, CDR2 FQNEAQ, per germline. Trimming left V 1 base short and J 4 bases short, with 11 bases between. Worth noting for this clone: Antigen specificity is unknown.

The table came from immunoSEQ multiplex PCR; TCRdb's copy has only in-frame clones and leaves some out. The sample lists roughly 36,000 clones, around 40% seen once, with more than 15% in the top ten. The time point denotes: after neoadjuvant nivolumab, at surgical resection. Study results and caveats: Pretreatment Treg/Th17 ratio correlated inversely with post-treatment tumor clonality. Greater tumor shrinkage accompanied bigger post-treatment sizes of preexisting clones.

V is TRBV7-8 and J is TRBJ1-5; D gene ambiguous. This TCR was recovered from a person between 40 and 85 years old with oral cavity squamous cell carcinoma. The sample consisted of tumor tissue, taken after nivolumab (anti-PD-1) treatment. The chain's CDR3 is CASSLGGSRNQPQHF. The CDR3 bases are TGTGCCAGCAGCTTAGGTGGCAGCCGAAATCAGCCCCAGCATTTT. Looking up the rest from reference TRBV7-8 and TRBJ1-5 gives the full variable domain: GAGVSQSPRYKVAKRGQDVALRCDPISGHVSLFWYQQALGQGPEFLTYFQNEAQLDKSGLPSDRFFAERPEGSVSTLKIQRTQQEDSAVYLCASSLGGSRNQPQHFGDGTRLSIL.